This passage covers 5 T cell receptor beta chains from one sample sequenced in a study of neurological immune-mediated disorders. TCRdb redid the calling of the 5' RACE reads with MiXCR, one entry per CDR3 protein. The sample has about 62,000 distinct CDR3 sequences, under 5.5% seen once. Sequencing was done on a sample of PBMCs. The receptors originated from a woman aged 45-65 years with multiple sclerosis.

This clonotype was seen many times. The rearrangement joins TRBV18 to TRBJ1-1; D uncertain. This CDR3 is 13 amino acids long. Germline CDR1 KGHSH, CDR2 LQKENI. Trimming took 7 bases from V and 3 from J, leaving 12 bases between them. DNA of the CDR3: TGTGCCAGCTGTTCAGAGAGGGACACTGAAGCTTTCTTT. Its protein is CASCSERDTEAFF.

This clonotype came up many times. The CDR3 spells CASSFGGTGNTIYF. In nucleotides, the CDR3 is TGTGCCAGCAGCTTCGGGGGGACTGGAAACACCATATATTTT. V is TRBV7-8 and J is TRBJ1-3, with D possibly matching TRBD1 (5 bases). Germline lookup yields CDR1 SGHVS and CDR2 FQNEAQ. The V end was cut by 3 bases, the J end by 2 bases, with 8 bases between. The length of the CDR3 is 14 residues.

This clonotype came up many times. For the CDR3, the DNA is TGCGCCAGCAAAGCGGACCCGAACACCGGGGAGCTGTTTTTT. Protein: CASKADPNTGELFF. The genes are TRBV5-1 and TRBJ2-2, with D possibly TRBD2 on 5 matching bases. V was trimmed by 6 bases and J by 0 bases, leaving 9 bases between them. This CDR3 has 14 amino acids. Looked up from germline, CDR1 is SGHRS and CDR2 is YFSETQ.

The table lists this clonotype with many counts. The J gene is TRBJ1-2, the V gene TRBV7-9; D is undetermined. Trimming took off 8 bases at V and 4 bases at J, with 8 bases between the two ends. CDR1 is SEHNR, CDR2 FQNEAQ, per germline (reference sequence). The CDR3 has 11 amino acids. CDR3 in DNA: TGTGCCAGCTCGGCCGGCTATGGCTACACCTTC. It is translated as CASSAGYGYTF.

In its sample, this clonotype was seen many times. The rearrangement joins TRBV7-8 to TRBJ2-5; tentatively, D is TRBD2 (7 bases). The CDR3 contains 14 residues. The V gene lost 3 bases and the J gene lost 6 bases, with 14 bases spanning the gap. Germline values: CDR1 SGHVS, CDR2 FQNEAQ. This CDR3 reads CASSFGGGEKTQYF. The DNA of the CDR3 is TGTGCCAGCAGCTTTGGGGGGGGCGAAAAGACCCAGTACTTC.